Detailed here is one T cell receptor beta chain. Assay: immunoSEQ multiplex PCR; the TCRdb copy retains only in-frame clones and omits some. The repertoire holds 85,000 or so clones, with about 85% as singletons. The time point is: after dendritic cell vaccination, including at tumor progression/relapse. This entry is derived from a study of glioma-infiltrating T cells after dendritic cell vaccination. Study-wide background: Autologous tumor lysate was loaded overnight onto monocyte-derived dendritic cells grown less than 8 days with IL-4 and GM-CSF.

Trimming took off 3 bases at V and 5 bases at J, with 14 bases between the two ends. Germline lookup yields CDR1 LNHDA and CDR2 SQIVND (reference sequence). This CDR3 contains 15 residues. The chain joins TRBV19 to TRBJ1-5; D possibly corresponds to TRBD1 (6 bases). The sequence was obtained from a human donor with glioblastoma. Sequencing was performed on blood, taken after dendritic cell vaccination. This chain's CDR3 is CASSIYRALDQPQHF. The CDR3 coding sequence is TGTGCCAGTAGTATCTACAGGGCTCTGGATCAGCCCCAGCATTTT.